This entry lists 14 T cell receptor beta chains sequenced from one sample in a study of cytomegalovirus exposure and HLA in healthy donors. Primers for the PCR totalled 60 Vbeta and 13 Jbeta. Sequencing was performed with immunoSEQ multiplex PCR; in TCRdb, only in-frame clones are kept and a portion is missing. The table shows about 150,000 clones, with roughly four fifths occurring only once. The sequencing sample was made of PBMCs. The origin of the receptors is a man aged 18-30 years in good health and CMV-seronegative.

The V call is TRBV18, the J call TRBJ1-2, with 8 bases lining up with TRBD1. The germline V gene has CDR1 KGHSH and CDR2 LQKENI. Trimming took 6 bases from V and 1 from J; bases not matched to a gene: 10. The CDR3 contains 16 residues. CDR3 in DNA: TGTGCCAGCTCCCTACTCCCAGGGGGCGATAACTATGGCTACACCTTC. Protein product: CASSLLPGGDNYGYTF.

The CDR3 nucleotides read TGTGCCAGCAGTCCCCGAGGACAGACGAACACTGAAGCTTTCTTT. Amino acid sequence: CASSPRGQTNTEAFF. V usage is TRBV6-1 and J usage is TRBJ1-1; D perhaps matches TRBD1 (6 bases). The germline CDR1 and CDR2 sequences are MNHNS and SASEGT. V dropped 5 bases and J dropped 1 base, with 14 bases sitting between them. The length of the CDR3 is 15 residues.

The chain recombines TRBV6-1 with TRBJ1-6; possible D gene TRBD1, 6 bases. Per the germline V gene, CDR1 is MNHNS and CDR2 is SASEGT. With 2 bases removed from V and 4 bases from J, the gap between germline ends came to 18 bases. The CDR3 is 18 residues long. The CDR3 region is CASSERPQQGYYNSPLHF. DNA of the CDR3: TGTGCCAGCAGTGAAAGGCCGCAACAGGGCTATTATAATTCACCCCTCCACTTT.

This chain links TRBV7-9 with TRBJ1-2; no definite D call. Germline values: CDR1 SEHNR, CDR2 FQNEAQ (reference sequence). The CDR3 is made up of 14 amino acids. V dropped 5 bases and J dropped 5 bases, with 15 bases sitting between them. CDR3 in DNA: TGTGCCAGCAGCCCACAGACACCTCCTTATGGCTACACCTTC. As protein: CASSPQTPPYGYTF.

Only one count was recorded for this clone. The chain combines TRBV2 with TRBJ2-7; possibly TRBD1 for D (5 bases). The CDR3 runs to 14 residues. Per germline, CDR1 SNHLY and CDR2 FYNNEI. V was pared by 3 bases and J by 3 bases, with 12 bases between. This chain's CDR3 is CASSEGQGIYEQYF. CDR3 nucleotides: TGTGCCAGCAGTGAGGGGCAGGGCATCTACGAGCAGTACTTC.

The chain joins TRBV2 to TRBJ2-7; D is perhaps TRBD2 (5 bases). V gave up 4 bases and J gave up 5 bases, with 6 bases separating them. The CDR3 totals 11 residues. Germline CDR1 reads SNHLY; CDR2 reads FYNNEI. The CDR3 nucleotides are TGTGCCAGCAGTGGGGAGCACGAGCAGTACTTC. It is translated as CASSGEHEQYF.

The rearrangement links TRBV5-1 to TRBJ2-3; D is undetermined. V was trimmed by 4 bases and J by 1 base, leaving 7 bases between them. CDR1 and CDR2 (germline): SGHRS, YFSETQ. The CDR3 runs 13 residues. As DNA, the CDR3 is TGCGCCAGCAGCAATGCGGGCACAGATACGCAGTATTTT. Amino acids: CASSNAGTDTQYF.

This chain joins TRBV6-1 and TRBJ1-1; possibly TRBD1 for D (6 bases). The CDR3 has 15 residues. Trimming cost V 3 bases and J 4 bases, with 15 bases left between them. CDR1 MNHNS and CDR2 SASEGT come from the germline V gene. DNA for the CDR3: TGTGCCAGCAGTGAGGCGCAGGGGTGGGGCACTGAAGCTTTCTTT. Its translation: CASSEAQGWGTEAFF.

The rearrangement joins TRBV28 to TRBJ2-5; 7 positions agree with TRBD1. The trim removed 6 bases at V and 4 bases at J, leaving 5 bases unmatched. CDR1 and CDR2 from the germline V gene are MDHEN and SYDVKM. There are 13 residues in the CDR3. CDR3 amino acids: CASSETGTETQYF. As DNA, the CDR3 is TGTGCCAGCAGCGAGACAGGGACAGAGACCCAGTACTTC. Based on the CDR3 plus reference TRBV28 and TRBJ2-5, the full variable domain is DVKVTQSSRYLVKRTGEKVFLECVQDMDHENMFWYRQDPGLGLRLIYFSYDVKMKEKGDIPEGYSVSREKKERFSLILESASTNQTSMYLCASSETGTETQYFGPGTRLLVL.

V is TRBV18 and J is TRBJ2-1, with 9 positions matching TRBD1. Trimming at V came to 2 bases and at J to 2 bases, leaving 1 base not matched to a gene. This CDR3 contains 15 residues. CDR1 is KGHSH, CDR2 LQKENI, per germline. CDR3 in DNA: TGTGCCAGCTCACCAAGGACAGGGGCCTACAATGAGCAGTTCTTC. This codes for CASSPRTGAYNEQFF.

The chain is built from TRBV4-1 and TRBJ2-5, with D maybe TRBD2 (6 bases). Trimming removed 0 bases at V and 2 bases at J, with 16 bases between. Germline lookup yields CDR1 MGHRA and CDR2 YSYEKL. The CDR3 length is 17 residues. The DNA for the CDR3 is TGCGCCAGCAGCCAAGATCGGGGAGTGGGGGGACAAGAGACCCAGTACTTC. It encodes CASSQDRGVGGQETQYF.

The V call is TRBV29-1, the J call TRBJ1-1; possible D gene TRBD1, 6 bases. Per germline, CDR1 SQVTM and CDR2 ANQGSEA. V lost 6 bases to trimming and J lost 1 base, with 18 bases between them. The CDR3 runs 15 residues. CDR3 sequence: CSVHRLGHQNTEAFF. The CDR3 coding sequence is TGCAGCGTGCACAGGCTGGGACATCAGAACACTGAAGCTTTCTTT.

The V call is TRBV28, the J call TRBJ1-5; a weak D match, TRBD1 (6 bases). Trimming stripped 7 bases from V and 5 bases from J, with 12 bases between. This CDR3 has 13 residues. The germline V gene has CDR1 MDHEN and CDR2 SYDVKM. CDR3: CASKPGADQPQHF. The CDR3 region has the DNA TGTGCCAGCAAGCCAGGGGCGGATCAGCCCCAGCATTTT.

The chain recombines TRBV6-4 with TRBJ2-7; 9 bases agree with TRBD1. Unmatched junction bases numbered 7, after V lost 0 bases and J lost 4 bases. Germline assignment: CDR1 MRHNA and CDR2 SNTAGT. The CDR3 consists of 16 residues. The CDR3 coding sequence is TGTGCCAGCAGTGACTCCACCACAGGGGGCCTGTACGAGCAGTACTTC. Encoded protein: CASSDSTTGGLYEQYF.